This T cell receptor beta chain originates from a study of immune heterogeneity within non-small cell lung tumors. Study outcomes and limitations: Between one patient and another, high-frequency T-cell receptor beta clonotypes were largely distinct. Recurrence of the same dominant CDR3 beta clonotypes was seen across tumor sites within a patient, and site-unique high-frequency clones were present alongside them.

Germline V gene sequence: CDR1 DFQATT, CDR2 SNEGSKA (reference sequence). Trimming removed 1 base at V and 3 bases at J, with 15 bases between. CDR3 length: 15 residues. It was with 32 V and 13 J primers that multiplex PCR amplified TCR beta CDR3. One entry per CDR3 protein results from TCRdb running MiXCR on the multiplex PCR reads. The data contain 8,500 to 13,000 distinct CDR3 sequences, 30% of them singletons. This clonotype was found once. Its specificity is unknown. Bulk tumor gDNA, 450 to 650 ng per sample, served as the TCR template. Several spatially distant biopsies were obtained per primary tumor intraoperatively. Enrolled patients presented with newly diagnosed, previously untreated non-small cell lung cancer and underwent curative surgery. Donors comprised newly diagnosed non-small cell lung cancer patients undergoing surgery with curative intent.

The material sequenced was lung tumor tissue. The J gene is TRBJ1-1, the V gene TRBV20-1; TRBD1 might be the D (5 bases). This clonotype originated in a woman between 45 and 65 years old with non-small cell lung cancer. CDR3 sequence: CSARGGGGGYTEAFF. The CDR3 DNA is TGCAGTGCTAGAGGGGGGGGGGGGGGGTACACTGAAGCTTTCTTT.